This entry features one T cell receptor (beta chain) sequence. Its antigen is not identified. The data stem from a study of T-cell memory formation after mild COVID-19. Study overall: The study found TCR clusters largely donor specific.

TCRdb passed the 5' RACE reads through MiXCR, listing each CDR3 protein once. The table has about 110,000 distinct CDR3 sequences, approximately 21% seen once; the top ten hold roughly two fifths. The CDR3 loop spans 15 amino acids. V was pared by 1 base and J by 7 bases, with 16 bases between. Germline V gives CDR1 SGHAT, CDR2 FQNNGV. The study's findings and limits: Contracting CD8+ clones were enriched in EMRA, CD4+ mainly in CM and EM. Among clones contracting day 15 to 85, CD4/CD8 was balanced, whereas later expanders leaned CD4+.

This sequence originates from a man between 18 and 35 years old who had mild COVID-19 (a few samples of this study predate the infection). Cell type and time point are not known. Sequencing was performed on PBMCs or a T cell subset sorted from them (not recorded which). The genes are TRBV11-2 and TRBJ1-2, with D perhaps TRBD1 (5 bases). DNA of the CDR3: TGTGCCAGCAGCTTAGTTCGCAGGAGGGGTATTGGCTACACCTTC. It specifies CASSLVRRRGIGYTF.